Listed here is a single T cell receptor beta chain. This may come from a read error, since a much larger clone is one base off. Naive CD4+ cells had CD25+ Tregs removed. CDR1 and CDR2 from the germline V gene are DFQATT and SNEGSKA (reference sequence). The CDR3 has 13 amino acids. The ends were cut back, 1 base at V and 2 bases at J, with 8 bases in the middle. In TCRdb, the 5' RACE reads were re-called with MiXCR into one record per CDR3 protein. The data hold 8,000 to 10,000 distinct CDR3 sequences, with roughly 29% observed a single time. Specimen: naive CD4+ T cells sorted from a lymph node. Documented subset: naive CD4+ T cells, CD4+CD45RA+CD25-. The receptor was derived from a female donor with breast cancer. J is TRBJ1-1 and V is TRBV20-1; D gene unclear. This CDR3 is CSARVPLNTEAFF. In nucleotides, the CDR3 is TGCAGTGCTAGAGTGCCTCTAAACACTGAAGCTTTCTTT.